The clone carrying this TCR beta chain showed up just a few times. TCRdb's copy holds only in-frame clones and misses some; the assay was immunoSEQ multiplex PCR. The sample gives about 160,000 clones, around 74% of which show up once; around 2.8% is in the top ten. This sample was included in a study of blood T cell repertoires in COVID-19. Overall study: Some COVID-19 samples were acute and others convalescent; all came from the United States, Italy and Spain. Sample material is recorded as cDNA or gDNA derived from T cells, B-cell-depleted T cells, or PBMCs.

This CDR3 spans 18 amino acids. Source material: peripheral blood. The V and J genes are TRBV21-1 and TRBJ1-1. TRBV21-1 is annotated as a pseudogene. The TCR comes from a man between 70 and 80 years old with acute or convalescent COVID-19. CDR3 region: CASSKASGGEDESLEAFF. The CDR3 coding sequence is TGTGCCAGCAGCAAAGCCTCCGGGGGAGAAGACGAAAGCCTTGAAGCTTTCTTT.